This TCR beta chain was retrieved from a study of regulatory T cells in long-lasting Graves disease. Building the TCR beta libraries relied on iRepertoire HTBI primers, and CDR3 regions underwent Arm-PCR. TCRdb itself ran the multiplex PCR reads through MiXCR, one entry per CDR3 protein. This sample has roughly 560,000 distinct CDR3 sequences, with about 16% found just once. Germline CDR1 reads SNHLY; CDR2 reads FYNNEI. Between the trimmed V and J ends, which lost 3 bases and 7 bases, there was a span of 7 bases. The CDR3 length is 13 residues. This clonotype appeared many times. Stated time point: newly diagnosed GD, antithyroid drugs for less than 3 months. The TCR library was made from RNA extracted from PBMCs. These data were also reused for a study on T cells in Graves' hyperthyroidism and ophthalmopathy. Per that paper: Most clonotypes expanded in thyroid above 0.001 were likewise present in blood.

Here the sequenced sample was peripheral blood mononuclear cells (PBMCs), taken at new diagnosis, from a patient treated with antithyroid drugs. The chain has TRBV2 and TRBJ1-6; D call uncertain. The source of this sequence is a woman in her forties or fifties with Graves disease. The CDR3, as DNA: TGTGCCAGCAGTGAGATTTCAAATTCACCCCTCCACTTT. Encoded protein: CASSEISNSPLHF. The variable domain in full, completed from reference TRBV2 and TRBJ1-6, reads EPEVTQTPSHQVTQMGQEVILRCVPISNHLYFYWYRQILGQKVEFLVSFYNNEISEKSEIFDDQFSVERPDGSNFTLKIRSTKLEDSAMYFCASSEISNSPLHFGNGTRLTVT.